This T cell receptor beta chain derives from a study of a mutant IDH1 vaccine in newly diagnosed glioma. Whole-study findings and limits: Evidence of vaccine-induced immune responses was documented in about 93% of patients.

Noted time point: week 11, during vaccination. The content of each vaccine dose was 300 ug of mutant IDH1 20-mer peptide, and topical imiquimod accompanied it. Of note for this clone: Antigen unknown.

CDR3 size: 14 residues. Trimming stripped 4 bases from V and 3 bases from J, with 13 bases between. Germline CDR1 and CDR2: SGHVS and FQNEAQ. TCRdb's table, derived via immunoSEQ multiplex PCR, lists solely in-frame clones and lacks some. The profile shows about 61,000 clones, 75% to 90% of them singletons. This sample comprised PBMCs, obtained from a glioma patient whose treatment included an IDH1 peptide vaccine. The TCR comes from a man aged 45-65 years with glioma. The V gene is TRBV7-8, the J gene TRBJ2-7; D is undetermined. The CDR3 nucleotides are TGTGCCAGCAGCTCCCCCGGACCGGACTACGAGCAGTACTTC. Protein: CASSSPGPDYEQYF.